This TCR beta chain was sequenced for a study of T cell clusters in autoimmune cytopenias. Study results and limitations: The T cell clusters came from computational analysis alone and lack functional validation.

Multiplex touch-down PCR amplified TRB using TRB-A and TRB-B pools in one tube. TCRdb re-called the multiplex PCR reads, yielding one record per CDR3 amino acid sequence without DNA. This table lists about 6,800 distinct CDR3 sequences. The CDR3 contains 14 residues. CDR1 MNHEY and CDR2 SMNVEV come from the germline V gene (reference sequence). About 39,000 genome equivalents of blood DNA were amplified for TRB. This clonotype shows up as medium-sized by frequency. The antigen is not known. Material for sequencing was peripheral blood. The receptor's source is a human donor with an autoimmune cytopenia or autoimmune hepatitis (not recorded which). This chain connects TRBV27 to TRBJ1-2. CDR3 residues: CASRRAGADYGYTF.